This TCR beta chain was observed in a study of blood T cell repertoires in COVID-19. For the study at large: Samples of COVID-19 (acute and convalescent) were obtained from the United States, Italy and Spain. T cells, B-cell-depleted T cells, or PBMCs supplied cDNA or gDNA.

In the original workflow: Estimated nucleated cell counts came from reference gene primer amplification. Clones were sequenced by immunoSEQ multiplex PCR, and TCRdb holds only the in-frame ones, with some missing. From that table come the V and J calls and clone size; the DNA was used to work out D and trimming. The table records 200,000 to 300,000 clones, over 80% of them present only once. V was pared by 4 bases and J by 5 bases, with 18 bases between. The CDR3 has 15 amino acids. Germline V gene lookup returns CDR1 GTSNPN and CDR2 SVGIG (reference sequence). This receptor was obtained from a woman aged 55-70 years with active or convalescent COVID-19. Sequenced input: peripheral blood. This chain uses TRBV30 with TRBJ1-5; tentatively, D is TRBD1 (6 bases). CDR3 in amino acids: CAWIRGGRPDQPQHF. In DNA, the CDR3 is TGTGCCTGGATAAGGGGGGGTCGGCCGGATCAGCCCCAGCATTTT.